The present T cell receptor beta chain was sequenced within a study of response to subunit inactivated influenza vaccine. At least ten counts were recorded for this clonotype. The antigen remains undetermined. TCRdb used MiXCR to reprocess the RT-PCR reads, holding one entry per CDR3 protein. The data contain under 750,000 distinct CDR3 sequences, 12% of them singletons. Study results and limitations: Each seasonal flu vaccination may recruit only limited new T cells, authors suggested.

After removal of 5 bases from V and 0 bases from J, the junction contained 6 bases not matched to a gene. The CDR3 is 16 residues long. Germline V gene lookup returns CDR1 SGHTA and CDR2 FQGTGA. The material was PBMCs from blood, obtained on the day of vaccination. J is TRBJ2-1 and V is TRBV7-3, with 8 positions matching TRBD2. This TCR derives from a man in his fifties or sixties who received an inactivated influenza vaccine. The CDR3 loop reads CASSLIGTSSYNEQFF. DNA of the CDR3: TGTGCCAGCAGCCTCATCGGGACTAGCTCCTACAATGAGCAGTTCTTC.